In this sample, the clone carrying this T cell receptor beta chain turned up many times. Its target is not known. The record originates from a study of CD8+CD57+ T cells in acquired aplastic anemia. The study, taken as a whole, reports: Patients had roughly 29 CD8+ CDR3 sequences in common with controls (the shared set).

Using genomic DNA as the template, TCR beta VDJ and CDR3 profiling was carried out. A single record per CDR3 protein comes from TCRdb applying MiXCR to the reads. The sample holds around 500,000 distinct CDR3 sequences, around 32% seen once. All sequencing subjects had displayed CD8+CD57+ cell expansion on flow cytometry. Severe acquired aplastic anemia was diagnosed in all patients. At blood sampling, none of the patients had yet received therapy. Germline V gene data show CDR1 as SQVTM and CDR2 as ANQGSEA. This CDR3 region has 12 residues. V lost 6 bases and J lost 4, with 12 bases in between. The material sequenced was sorted CD4+, CD8+, or CD8+CD57+ T cells (not recorded which) from PBMCs. This sequence originates from a human donor with aplastic anemia. This rearrangement joins TRBV29-1 to TRBJ1-2; D might be TRBD1 (6 bases). CDR3 DNA sequence: TGCAGCGTCGAAAAGGACAGCTATGGCTACACCTTC. Protein product: CSVEKDSYGYTF.